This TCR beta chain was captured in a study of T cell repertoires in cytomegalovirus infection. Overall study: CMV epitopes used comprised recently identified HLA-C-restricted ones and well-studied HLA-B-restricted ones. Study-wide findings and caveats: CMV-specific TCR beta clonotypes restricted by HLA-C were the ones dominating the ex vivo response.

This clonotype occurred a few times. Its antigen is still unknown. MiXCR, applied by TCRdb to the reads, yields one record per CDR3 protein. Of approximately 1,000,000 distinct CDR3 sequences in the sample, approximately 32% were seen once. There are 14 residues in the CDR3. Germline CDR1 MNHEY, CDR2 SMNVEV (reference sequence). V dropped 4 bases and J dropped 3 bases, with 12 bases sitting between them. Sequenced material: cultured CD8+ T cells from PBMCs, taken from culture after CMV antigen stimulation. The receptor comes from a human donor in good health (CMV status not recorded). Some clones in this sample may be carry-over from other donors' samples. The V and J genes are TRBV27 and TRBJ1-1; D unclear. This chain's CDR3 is CASSYSSAHTEAFF. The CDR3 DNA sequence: TGTGCCAGCAGTTATTCTTCAGCACACACTGAAGCTTTCTTT.